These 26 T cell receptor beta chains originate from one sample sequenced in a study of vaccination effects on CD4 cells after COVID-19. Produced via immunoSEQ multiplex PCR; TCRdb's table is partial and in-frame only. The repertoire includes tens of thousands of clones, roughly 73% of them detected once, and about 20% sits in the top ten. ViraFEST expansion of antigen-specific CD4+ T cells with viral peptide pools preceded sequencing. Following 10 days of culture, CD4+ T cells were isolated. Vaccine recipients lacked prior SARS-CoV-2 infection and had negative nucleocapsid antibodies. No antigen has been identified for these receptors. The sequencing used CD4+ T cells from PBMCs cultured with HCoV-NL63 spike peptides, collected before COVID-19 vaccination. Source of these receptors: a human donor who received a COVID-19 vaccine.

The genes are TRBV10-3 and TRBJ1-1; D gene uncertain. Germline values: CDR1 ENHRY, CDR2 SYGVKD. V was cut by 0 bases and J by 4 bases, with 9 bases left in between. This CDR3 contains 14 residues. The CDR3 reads CAISESGRPTEAFF. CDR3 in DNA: TGTGCCATCAGTGAGTCGGGGAGACCCACTGAAGCTTTCTTT.

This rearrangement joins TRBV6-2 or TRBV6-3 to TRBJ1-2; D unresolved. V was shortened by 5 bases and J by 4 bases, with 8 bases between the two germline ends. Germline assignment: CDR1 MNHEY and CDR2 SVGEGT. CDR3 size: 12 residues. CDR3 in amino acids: CASSRTIYGYTF. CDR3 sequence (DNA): TGTGCCAGCAGTCGGACGATCTATGGCTACACCTTC.

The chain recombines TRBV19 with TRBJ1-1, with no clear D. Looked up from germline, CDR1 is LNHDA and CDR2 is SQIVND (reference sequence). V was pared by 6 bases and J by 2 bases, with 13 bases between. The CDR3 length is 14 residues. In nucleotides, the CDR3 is TGTGCCAGTAGCATCCCTGAGCTCAACACTGAAGCTTTCTTT. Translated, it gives CASSIPELNTEAFF. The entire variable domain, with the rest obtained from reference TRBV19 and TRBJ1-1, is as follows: DGGITQSPKYLFRKEGQNVTLSCEQNLNHDAMYWYRQDPGQGLRLIYYSQIVNDFQKGDIAEGYSVSREKKESFPLTVTSAQKNPTAFYLCASSIPELNTEAFFGQGTRLTVV.

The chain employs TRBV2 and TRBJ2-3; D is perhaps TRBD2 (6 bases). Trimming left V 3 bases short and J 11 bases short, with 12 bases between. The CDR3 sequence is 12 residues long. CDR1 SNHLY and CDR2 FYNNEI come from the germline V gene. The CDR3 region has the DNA TGTGCCAGCAGTGACCTCTCGCGGGGGCAGTATTTT. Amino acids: CASSDLSRGQYF.

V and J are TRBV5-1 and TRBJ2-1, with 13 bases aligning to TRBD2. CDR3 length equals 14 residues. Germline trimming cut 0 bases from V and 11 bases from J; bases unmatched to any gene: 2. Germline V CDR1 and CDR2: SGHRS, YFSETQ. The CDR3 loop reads CASSLGTSGSKQFF. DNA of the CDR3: TGCGCCAGCAGCTTGGGGACTAGCGGGAGTAAGCAGTTCTTC.

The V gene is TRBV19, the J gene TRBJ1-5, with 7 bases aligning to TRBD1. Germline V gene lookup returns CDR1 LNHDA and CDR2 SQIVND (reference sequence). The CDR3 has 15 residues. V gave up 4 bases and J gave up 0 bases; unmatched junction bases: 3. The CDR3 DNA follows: TGTGCCAGTAGTAGGGACAGCGATAGCAATCAGCCCCAGCATTTT. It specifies CASSRDSDSNQPQHF. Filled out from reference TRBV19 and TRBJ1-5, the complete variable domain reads DGGITQSPKYLFRKEGQNVTLSCEQNLNHDAMYWYRQDPGQGLRLIYYSQIVNDFQKGDIAEGYSVSREKKESFPLTVTSAQKNPTAFYLCASSRDSDSNQPQHFGDGTRLSIL.

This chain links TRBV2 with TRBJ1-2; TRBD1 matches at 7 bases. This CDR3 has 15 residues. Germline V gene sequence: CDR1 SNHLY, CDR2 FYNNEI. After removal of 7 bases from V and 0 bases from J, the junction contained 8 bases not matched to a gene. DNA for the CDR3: TGTGCCAGCATCCTACAGGGGAGGGCTAACTATGGCTACACCTTC. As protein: CASILQGRANYGYTF.

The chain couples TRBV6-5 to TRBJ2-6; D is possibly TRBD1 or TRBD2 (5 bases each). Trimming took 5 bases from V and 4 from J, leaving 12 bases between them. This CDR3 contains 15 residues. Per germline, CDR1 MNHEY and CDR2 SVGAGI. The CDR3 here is CASSRGASGANVLTF. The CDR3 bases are TGTGCCAGCAGTCGGGGCGCCTCCGGGGCCAACGTCCTGACTTTC.

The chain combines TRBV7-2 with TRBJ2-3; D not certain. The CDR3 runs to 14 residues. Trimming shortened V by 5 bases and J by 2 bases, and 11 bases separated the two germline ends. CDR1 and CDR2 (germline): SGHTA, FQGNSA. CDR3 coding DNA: TGTGCCAGCAGCCCCCTAGGTTCCACAGATACGCAGTATTTT. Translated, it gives CASSPLGSTDTQYF.

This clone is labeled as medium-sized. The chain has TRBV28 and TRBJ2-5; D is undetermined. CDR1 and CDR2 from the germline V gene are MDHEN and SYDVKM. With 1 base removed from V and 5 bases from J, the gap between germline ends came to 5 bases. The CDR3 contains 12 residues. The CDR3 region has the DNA TGTGCCAGCAGTTTATTCTCGGAGACCCAGTACTTC. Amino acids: CASSLFSETQYF.

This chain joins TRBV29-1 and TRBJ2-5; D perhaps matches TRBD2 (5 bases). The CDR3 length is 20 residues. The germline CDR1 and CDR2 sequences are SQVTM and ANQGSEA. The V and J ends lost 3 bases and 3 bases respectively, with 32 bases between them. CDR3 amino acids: CSVDGVPEDVMIPIEETQYF. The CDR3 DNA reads TGCAGCGTTGACGGGGTTCCTGAAGACGTGATGATACCGATTGAAGAGACCCAGTACTTC. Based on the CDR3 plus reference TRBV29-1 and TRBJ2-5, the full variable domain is SAVISQKPSRDICQRGTSLTIQCQVDSQVTMMFWYRQQPGQSLTLIATANQGSEATYESGFVIDKFPISRPNLTFSTLTVSNMSPEDSSIYLCSVDGVPEDVMIPIEETQYFGPGTRLLVL.

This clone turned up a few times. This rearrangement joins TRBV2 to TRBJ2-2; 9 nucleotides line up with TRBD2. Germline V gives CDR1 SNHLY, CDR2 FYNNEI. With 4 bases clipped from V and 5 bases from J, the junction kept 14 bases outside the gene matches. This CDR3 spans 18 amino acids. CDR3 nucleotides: TGTGCCAGCAGTGGTAATCCTCCGGGACTAGCCACTACCGGGGAGCTGTTTTTT. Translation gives CASSGNPPGLATTGELFF.

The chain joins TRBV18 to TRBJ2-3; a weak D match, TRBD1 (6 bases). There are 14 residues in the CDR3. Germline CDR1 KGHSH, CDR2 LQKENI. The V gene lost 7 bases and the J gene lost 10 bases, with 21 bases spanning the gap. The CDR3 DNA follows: TGTGCCAGCTGCCGGGACATCCCCCCGAGTGCGCAGTATTTT. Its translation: CASCRDIPPSAQYF.

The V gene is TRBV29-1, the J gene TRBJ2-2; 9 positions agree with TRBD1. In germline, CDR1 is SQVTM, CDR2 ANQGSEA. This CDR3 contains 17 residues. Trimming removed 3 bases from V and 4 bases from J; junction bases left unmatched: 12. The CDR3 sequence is CSVEGVRDRARTGELFF. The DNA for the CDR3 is TGCAGCGTTGAGGGGGTTAGGGACAGGGCCCGCACCGGGGAGCTGTTTTTT.

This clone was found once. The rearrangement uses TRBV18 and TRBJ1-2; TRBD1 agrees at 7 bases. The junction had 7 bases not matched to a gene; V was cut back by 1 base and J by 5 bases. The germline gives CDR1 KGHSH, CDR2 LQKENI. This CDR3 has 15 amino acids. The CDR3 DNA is TGTGCCAGCTCACCACTGGGACAGAGCGGTTATGGCTACACCTTC. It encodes CASSPLGQSGYGYTF.

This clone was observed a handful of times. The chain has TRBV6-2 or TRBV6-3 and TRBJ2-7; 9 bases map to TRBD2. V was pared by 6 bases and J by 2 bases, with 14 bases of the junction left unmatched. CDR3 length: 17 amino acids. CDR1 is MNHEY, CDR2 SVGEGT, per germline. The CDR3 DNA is TGTGCCAGCAGCCCACTGAAGCTACGCGGGAGGGCCTACGAGCAGTACTTC. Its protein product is CASSPLKLRGRAYEQYF.

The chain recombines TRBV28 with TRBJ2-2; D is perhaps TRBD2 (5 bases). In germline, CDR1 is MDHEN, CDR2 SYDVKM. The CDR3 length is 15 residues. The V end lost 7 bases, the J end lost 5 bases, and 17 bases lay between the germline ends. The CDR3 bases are TGTGCCAGCAATTTCCGAGGGCCGAGGACCGGGGAGCTGTTTTTT. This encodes CASNFRGPRTGELFF.

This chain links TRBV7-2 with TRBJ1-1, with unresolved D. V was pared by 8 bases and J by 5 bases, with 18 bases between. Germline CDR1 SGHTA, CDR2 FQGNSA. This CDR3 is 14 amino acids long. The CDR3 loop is CASLATRTGTEAFF. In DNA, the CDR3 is TGTGCCAGCCTCGCGACCAGGACTGGGACTGAAGCTTTCTTT. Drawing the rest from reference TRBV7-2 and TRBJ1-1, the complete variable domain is GAGVSQSPSNKVTEKGKDVELRCDPISGHTALYWYRQSLGQGLEFLIYFQGNSAPDKSGLPSDRFSAERTGGSVSTLTIQRTQQEDSAVYLCASLATRTGTEAFFGQGTRLTVV.

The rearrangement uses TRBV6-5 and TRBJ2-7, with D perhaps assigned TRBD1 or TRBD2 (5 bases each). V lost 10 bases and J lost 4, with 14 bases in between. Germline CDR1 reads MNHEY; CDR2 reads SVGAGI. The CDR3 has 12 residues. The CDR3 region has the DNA TGTGCCACCGGGACCGGAATTTACGAGCAGTACTTC. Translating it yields CATGTGIYEQYF.

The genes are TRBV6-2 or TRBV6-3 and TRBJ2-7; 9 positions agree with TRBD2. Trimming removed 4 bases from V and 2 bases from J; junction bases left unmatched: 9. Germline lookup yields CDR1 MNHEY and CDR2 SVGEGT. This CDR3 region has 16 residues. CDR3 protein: CASSFGGSSGTYEQYF. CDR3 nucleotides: TGTGCCAGCAGTTTCGGGGGGTCTAGCGGGACCTACGAGCAGTACTTC.

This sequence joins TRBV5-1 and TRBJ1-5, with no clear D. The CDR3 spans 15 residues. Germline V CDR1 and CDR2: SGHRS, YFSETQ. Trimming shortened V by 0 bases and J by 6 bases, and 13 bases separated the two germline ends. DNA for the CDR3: TGCGCCAGCAGCTTGGAATTTGCGAAGGGTCAGCCCCAGCATTTT. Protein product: CASSLEFAKGQPQHF.

CDR3 in DNA: TGTGCCAGCAGCCAAGCCGGGACAGGGGGCCTCTATGGCTACACCTTC. Protein: CASSQAGTGGLYGYTF. The chain carries TRBV14 and TRBJ1-2; 12 bases are shared with TRBD1. Germline loops: CDR1 SGHDN, CDR2 FVKESK. The CDR3 extends over 16 amino acids. Germline trimming cut 1 base from V and 4 bases from J; bases unmatched to any gene: 4.

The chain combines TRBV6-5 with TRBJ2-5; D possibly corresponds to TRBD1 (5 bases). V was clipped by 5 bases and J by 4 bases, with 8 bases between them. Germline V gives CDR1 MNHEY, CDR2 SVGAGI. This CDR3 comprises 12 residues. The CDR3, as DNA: TGTGCCAGCAGTCAGGGCCCAGAGACCCAGTACTTC. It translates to CASSQGPETQYF.

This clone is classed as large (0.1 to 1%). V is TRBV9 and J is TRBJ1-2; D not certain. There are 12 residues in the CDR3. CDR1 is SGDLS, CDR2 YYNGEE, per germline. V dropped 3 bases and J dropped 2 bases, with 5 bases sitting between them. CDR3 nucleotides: TGTGCCAGCAGCGGGAGAAACTATGGCTACACCTTC. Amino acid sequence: CASSGRNYGYTF.

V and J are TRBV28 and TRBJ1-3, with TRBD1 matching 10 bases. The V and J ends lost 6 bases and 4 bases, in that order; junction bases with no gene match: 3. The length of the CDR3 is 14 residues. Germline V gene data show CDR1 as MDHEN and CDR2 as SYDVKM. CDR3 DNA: TGTGCCAGCAGCGACAGGGGGCGAGGAAACACCATATATTTT. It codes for CASSDRGRGNTIYF.

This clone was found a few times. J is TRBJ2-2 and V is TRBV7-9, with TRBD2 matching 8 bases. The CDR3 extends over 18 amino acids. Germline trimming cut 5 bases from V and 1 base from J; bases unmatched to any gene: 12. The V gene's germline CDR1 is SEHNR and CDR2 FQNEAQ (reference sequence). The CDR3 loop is CASSRAGGASRNTGELFF. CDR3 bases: TGTGCCAGCAGCCGAGCCGGGGGGGCCTCACGGAACACCGGGGAGCTGTTTTTT.